One and the same sample provided the 17 T cell receptor beta chains below, sequenced in a study of T cells after yellow fever vaccination. MiXCR was run by TCRdb on the 5' RACE reads, yielding one entry per CDR3 protein. Among about 170,000 distinct CDR3 sequences listed, approximately 9.9% were seen once. This specimen was CD8+ T cells sorted from PBMCs, taken 15 days after the yellow fever booster vaccination. Every receptor here comes from a man aged 18 to 29 who received the YFV17D yellow fever vaccine.

This clonotype has just a few counts. This chain uses TRBV4-1 with TRBJ2-2; TRBD1 is a possible D gene (7 bases). Trimming left V 4 bases short and J 6 bases short, with 15 bases between. The CDR3 runs to 15 residues. Germline lookup yields CDR1 MGHRA and CDR2 YSYEKL. Here the CDR3 reads CASSPAGGRPGELFF. CDR3 sequence (DNA): TGCGCCAGCAGCCCGGCAGGGGGGCGCCCCGGGGAGCTGTTTTTT.

The chain combines TRBV12-3 or TRBV12-4 with TRBJ1-3; no firm D call. The CDR3 runs to 13 residues. Trimming removed 8 bases at V and 4 bases at J, with 12 bases between. The CDR3 region has the DNA TGTGCCAGCGGACCCGTGTGGGGAAACACCATATATTTT. This translates into CASGPVWGNTIYF.

This chain joins TRBV12-3 or TRBV12-4 and TRBJ1-5, with a weak D call TRBD1 (6 bases). The CDR3 runs 14 residues. V was clipped by 7 bases and J by 2 bases, with 12 bases between them. This CDR3 reads CASILGGGNQPQHF. The CDR3 DNA is TGTGCCAGCATCCTAGGGGGGGGCAATCAGCCCCAGCATTTT.

This clonotype has a handful of counts. The V call is TRBV19, the J call TRBJ2-7; the match to TRBD1 covers 9 bases. This CDR3 comprises 15 residues. J lost 2 bases, V lost 4 bases, and 6 bases had no gene match. CDR1 is LNHDA and CDR2 is SQIVND in the germline V gene (reference sequence). The CDR3 spells CASSTERDRAYEQYF. The CDR3 DNA is TGTGCCAGTAGTACCGAAAGGGACAGGGCCTACGAGCAGTACTTC.

This clonotype came up a few times. The V and J genes are TRBV1 and TRBJ1-2. TRBV1 corresponds to a pseudogene. The CDR3 has 17 amino acids. Written as DNA, the CDR3 is TGCACCAGCAGCCAAGATCCGTTGAAGACTGCTAACTATGGCTACACCTTC. Translating it yields CTSSQDPLKTANYGYTF.

In nucleotides, the CDR3 is TGTGCCAGCAGTTTCAGGGCCGTCTATGGCTACACCTTC. Residues: CASSFRAVYGYTF. V is TRBV12-3 or TRBV12-4 and J is TRBJ1-2; D may be TRBD1 (5 bases). The CDR3 is 13 amino acids. Deletions cut 3 bases from V and 4 bases from J, with 9 bases between.

There are a few counts of this clonotype. V gene TRBV5-1 combines with J gene TRBJ2-3; D uncertain. Trimming pared 1 base from V and 0 bases from J, leaving 12 bases between. This CDR3 is 16 amino acids long. Germline loops: CDR1 SGHRS, CDR2 YFSETQ. DNA for the CDR3: TGCGCCAGCAGCTTGATCCCGGATCTGAGCACAGATACGCAGTATTTT. Translating it yields CASSLIPDLSTDTQYF.

This clonotype was counted only a few times. The chain couples TRBV11-2 to TRBJ2-5; D might be TRBD1 or TRBD2, each matching 6 bases. Trimming stripped 5 bases from V and 4 bases from J, with 17 bases between. Per germline, CDR1 SGHAT and CDR2 FQNNGV. There are 15 residues in the CDR3. CDR3 protein: CASSATRGARETQYF. The CDR3 DNA reads as TGTGCCAGCAGCGCGACGAGGGGGGCTAGAGAGACCCAGTACTTC.

The genes are TRBV5-6 and TRBJ1-1; tentative D call: TRBD1 (6 bases). CDR1 and CDR2 (germline): SGHDT, YYEEEE. The CDR3 spans 15 residues. The germline V and J ends were trimmed by 4 bases and 5 bases, with 18 bases remaining between them. The CDR3 loop reads CASSQGDRMATEAFF. The DNA of the CDR3 is TGTGCCAGCAGCCAAGGCGACAGGATGGCGACTGAAGCTTTCTTT.

A few counts support this clonotype. This chain joins TRBV6-2 or TRBV6-3 and TRBJ2-3, with D perhaps given as TRBD1 or TRBD2 (5 bases each). Between the trimmed V and J ends, which lost 0 bases and 0 bases, there was a span of 13 bases. Looked up from germline, CDR1 is MNHEY and CDR2 is SVGEGT. There are 17 residues in the CDR3. The CDR3 DNA is TGTGCCAGCAGTTACTCACGGGACCCCAAGAGCACAGATACGCAGTATTTT. Its protein is CASSYSRDPKSTDTQYF.

A word on this clonotype: This may come from a read error, since a much larger clone is one base off. The CDR3 sequence is CAISESKWSQETQYF. CDR3 DNA sequence: TGTGCCATCAGTGAGTCGAAGTGGAGCCAAGAGACCCAGTACTTC. This chain links TRBV10-3 with TRBJ2-5; D is uncertain. Trimming removed 0 bases at V and 1 base at J, with 9 bases between. The CDR3 covers 15 residues. Germline V gene sequence: CDR1 ENHRY, CDR2 SYGVKD.

In this sample, this clonotype turned up a few times. J is TRBJ2-2 and V is TRBV6-2 or TRBV6-3; D not certain. V dropped 0 bases and J dropped 8 bases, with 7 bases sitting between them. The CDR3 covers 13 residues. The V gene's germline CDR1 is MNHEY and CDR2 SVGEGT. The CDR3 DNA is TGTGCCAGCAGTTACTCGATGGCTGGGGAGCTGTTTTTT. It codes for CASSYSMAGELFF.

The chain has TRBV12-3 or TRBV12-4 and TRBJ2-4; 9 bases are a match to TRBD1. This CDR3 has 17 amino acids. Trimming took 4 bases from V and 6 from J; bases not matched to a gene: 13. CDR3 region: CASSSVSAGQGGNIQYF. For the CDR3, the DNA is TGTGCCAGCAGTTCCGTATCGGCGGGACAGGGAGGAAACATTCAGTACTTC.

The CDR3 here is CASARGPLSTDTQYF. CDR3 DNA sequence: TGTGCCAGTGCGAGGGGGCCGCTTAGCACAGATACGCAGTATTTT. This rearrangement joins TRBV2 to TRBJ2-3, with 7 bases that match TRBD1. Germline CDR1 reads SNHLY; CDR2 reads FYNNEI. The CDR3 length is 15 residues. Trimming took 9 bases from V and 0 from J; bases not matched to a gene: 9.

In this sample, this clonotype turned up a few times. V gene TRBV4-3 combines with J gene TRBJ2-1; D possibly uses TRBD1 or TRBD2 (5 bases each). Germline V gene lookup returns CDR1 LGHNA and CDR2 YSLEER. Trimming took 0 bases from V and 6 from J, leaving 15 bases between them. The CDR3 is 16 amino acids. In DNA form, the CDR3 reads TGCGCCAGCAGCCAAGAGAGGGGCCTACCCCGCAATGAGCAGTTCTTC. Amino acid sequence: CASSQERGLPRNEQFF.

The chain couples TRBV12-3 or TRBV12-4 to TRBJ2-2, with 13 bases matching TRBD2. Trimming cost V 5 bases and J 8 bases; bases outside gene matches: 14. The CDR3 runs to 18 residues. CDR3 DNA: TGTGCCAGCAGTACCGATCGGACTAGCGGGGGTGAATGGGGGGAGCTGTTTTTT. It codes for CASSTDRTSGGEWGELFF.

V usage is TRBV6-5 and J usage is TRBJ1-2; 7 nucleotides line up with TRBD1. CDR3 size: 15 residues. Germline lookup yields CDR1 MNHEY and CDR2 SVGAGI. The junction had 2 bases not matched to a gene; V was cut back by 0 bases and J by 1 base. CDR3 protein: CASSYSGDSNYGYTF. CDR3 in DNA: TGTGCCAGCAGTTACTCTGGGGACAGTAACTATGGCTACACCTTC.